This T cell receptor (beta chain) was sequenced for a study of T cell changes during pregnancy in multiple sclerosis. CDR1 and CDR2 (germline): MNHEY, SVGAGI. CDR3 length equals 14 residues. Trimming at V came to 7 bases and at J to 5 bases, leaving 9 bases not matched to a gene. The assay was immunoSEQ multiplex PCR, and TCRdb's table has in-frame clones only and misses some. Counted here are around 80,000 clones, approximately 90% occurring once; the ten biggest clones make up less than 3%. The chain combines TRBV6-5 with TRBJ2-7; 9 nucleotides match TRBD2. The specimen comprised peripheral blood, sampled before pregnancy. The clonotype comes from a female donor with multiple sclerosis, enrolled in a pregnancy study. CDR3 residues: CASILAGEDHEQYF. The CDR3 DNA follows: TGTGCCAGCATATTAGCGGGAGAGGACCACGAGCAGTACTTC.